This T cell receptor (beta chain) is drawn from a study of CD8+CD57+ T cells in acquired aplastic anemia. Profiling of TCR beta VDJ combinations and CDR3 sequences used genomic DNA as template. Via MiXCR, TCRdb re-called the reads, giving one row per CDR3 protein. The sample gives roughly 170,000 distinct CDR3 sequences, 48% of which show up once; 13% is in the top ten. Germline CDR1 and CDR2: DFQATT and SNEGSKA (reference sequence). Deletions cut 6 bases from V and 10 bases from J, with 16 bases between. The CDR3 length is 12 residues. Whoever was chosen for sequencing had shown CD8+CD57+ cell expansion by flow cytometry.

The V and J genes are TRBV20-1 and TRBJ2-1, with D uncertain. Source material: sorted CD4+, CD8+, or CD8+CD57+ T cells (not recorded which) from PBMCs. The source of this sequence is a human donor with aplastic anemia. CDR3 bases: TGCAGTGCCCCGGTCCCGACCTACGAGCAGTTCTTC. Translating gives CSAPVPTYEQFF.